These T cell receptor beta chains were read from a single sample in a study of identical twins. TCRdb recomputed calls from the 5' RACE reads with MiXCR, one row per CDR3 protein. In the table there are 420,000 or so distinct CDR3 sequences, roughly 20% of which are singletons. The material sequenced was naive T cells sorted from blood. The receptors originated from a man aged 45-65 years in good health. CDR3s include the opening cysteine and the closing phenylalanine or tryptophan. D genes are given only for firm matches. The size field is filled for only some rows; it gives once, few, many or a size class.

j_gene,abundance,d_gene,v_gene,len,CDR3nt,CDR3aa
TRBJ1-3,few,-,TRBV9,15,TGTGCCAGCAGCACGACAGGTATCTCTGGAAACACCATATATTTT,CASSTTGISGNTIYF
TRBJ2-3,many,-,TRBV12-3/TRBV12-4,16,TGTGCCAGCAGCCCCCCGCGTGGGGGATTCACAGATACGCAGTATTTT,CASSPPRGGFTDTQYF
TRBJ2-1,-,-,TRBV12-3/TRBV12-4,12,TGTGCCAGCAGCCGAAATATGGCCAAGCAGTTCTTC,CASSRNMAKQFF
TRBJ2-3,few,-,TRBV6-5,15,TGTGCCAGCAGTTTAGGCGGGACAACCACAGATACGCAGTATTTT,CASSLGGTTTDTQYF
TRBJ1-5,-,-,TRBV10-2,13,TGCGCCAGCACGGACATCCCCAATCAGCCCCAGCATTTT,CASTDIPNQPQHF
TRBJ2-2,few,-,TRBV4-3,14,TGCGCCAGCAGCCAAGAGAGGGCGACCGGGGAGCTGTTTTTT,CASSQERATGELFF
TRBJ1-2,many,TRBD1,TRBV7-2,15,TGTGCCAGCAGCTTAGAGGGACAGGGAAAGTATGGCTACACCTTC,CASSLEGQGKYGYTF
TRBJ1-5,-,TRBD1,TRBV18,15,TGTGCCAGCTCAGTCGGACAGGGGGAAATTCAGCCCCAGCATTTT,CASSVGQGEIQPQHF
TRBJ2-5,-,-,TRBV9,15,TGTGCCAGCAGCGGTCAGGGGGCAGCGGGGGAGACCCAGTACTTC,CASSGQGAAGETQYF
TRBJ2-2,-,-,TRBV6-2/TRBV6-3,13,TGTGCCAGCACCTTACGTAGGACCGGGGAGCTGTTTTTT,CASTLRRTGELFF
TRBJ2-7,few,-,TRBV6-2/TRBV6-3,13,TGTGCCAGCAGTTACAGGGAAACTTACGAGCAGTACTTC,CASSYRETYEQYF
TRBJ2-7,-,TRBD1,TRBV28,16,TGTGCCAGCAGAAGGCCACTCGGGACAGCTCGCTACGAGCAGTACTTC,CASRRPLGTARYEQYF
TRBJ2-3,many,-,TRBV29-1,11,TGCAGCGTCCCAAAAGACCCTACGCAGTATTTT,CSVPKDPTQYF
TRBJ2-7,few,TRBD2,TRBV9,15,TGTGCCAGCAGCGTAGCTTCTGGCGGGAGCAACGAGCAGTACTTC,CASSVASGGSNEQYF
TRBJ1-5,few,TRBD1,TRBV7-8,14,TGTGCCAGCAGCTTTACAGGGGACCTCGGGCCCCAGCATTTT,CASSFTGDLGPQHF
TRBJ1-5,-,-,TRBV20-1,19,TGCAGTGCTAGATGGGGCTGGGTATCAGGGATTGATAGCAATCAGCCCCAGCATTTT,CSARWGWVSGIDSNQPQHF
TRBJ2-3,-,TRBD1,TRBV15,14,TGTGCCACCAGGAATACAGGGGTCACAGATACGCAGTATTTT,CATRNTGVTDTQYF
TRBJ2-7,-,-,TRBV5-1,14,TGCGCCAGCAGCTCGGGGGAGGAAGGCGACGAGCAGTACTTC,CASSSGEEGDEQYF
TRBJ1-1,-,-,TRBV29-1,12,TGCAGCGTTGAACCGGGGGACACTGAAGCTTTCTTT,CSVEPGDTEAFF
TRBJ2-3,-,TRBD2,TRBV4-3,16,TGCGCCAGCAGCCAACGGGGGGTCCCTAGCACAGATACGCAGTATTTT,CASSQRGVPSTDTQYF
TRBJ2-3,few,-,TRBV20-1,15,TGCAGTGCTAGACCCTCCGTACCTAGCACAGATACGCAGTATTTT,CSARPSVPSTDTQYF
TRBJ2-1,few,-,TRBV29-1,16,TGCAGCGTTGAACTTCAGGGGGGTTGGACCTACAATGAGCAGTTCTTC,CSVELQGGWTYNEQFF
TRBJ1-1,-,TRBD1,TRBV5-1,14,TGCGCCAGCAGCTCAACAGGGGACCACACTGAAGCTTTCTTT,CASSSTGDHTEAFF
TRBJ2-1,few,TRBD2,TRBV29-1,14,TGCAGCGTCGCACTAGCGGGGGCTTTCAATGAGCAGTTCTTC,CSVALAGAFNEQFF
TRBJ2-5,few,-,TRBV6-5,15,TGTGCCAGCAGCTACTGGGGGGTCCAGGGAGAGACCCAGTACTTC,CASSYWGVQGETQYF
TRBJ2-7,-,TRBD2,TRBV7-2,13,TGTGCCAGCAGCCGGGGACTAGAATATGAGCAGTACTTC,CASSRGLEYEQYF
TRBJ1-6,many,TRBD1,TRBV6-5,14,TGTGCCAGCGGTTCGGGACAGGGAGGATCACCCCTCCACTTT,CASGSGQGGSPLHF
TRBJ2-1,many,TRBD2,TRBV27,15,TGTGCCAGCAACCTAGCGGGAGGACGATACAATGAGCAGTTCTTC,CASNLAGGRYNEQFF
TRBJ2-1,-,TRBD2,TRBV7-2,17,TGTGCCAGCAAAACCACATCGCTAGCGGGACCGTACAATGAGCAGTTCTTC,CASKTTSLAGPYNEQFF
TRBJ1-5,few,TRBD1,TRBV4-1,15,TGCGCCAGCAGCCACCCGGACAGGCCCAATCAGCCCCAGCATTTT,CASSHPDRPNQPQHF
TRBJ2-3,-,TRBD1,TRBV25-1,15,TGTGCCAGCAGTGGGACAGGGGATAGCACAGATACGCAGTATTTT,CASSGTGDSTDTQYF
TRBJ2-1,-,TRBD1,TRBV28,17,TGTGCCAGCAGCCTAACTTCCTACAGGGGGTTCTACAATGAGCAGTTCTTC,CASSLTSYRGFYNEQFF
TRBJ1-1,many,-,TRBV20-1,11,TGCAGTGCTAGAGTCGACACTGAAGCTTTCTTT,CSARVDTEAFF
TRBJ1-2,-,-,TRBV7-8,16,TGTGCCAGCAGCGCCATGAGAGCCACCCGAATCTATGGCTACACCTTC,CASSAMRATRIYGYTF
TRBJ2-1,-,-,TRBV7-9,17,TGTGCCAGCAGCGCGGCGCGTTTGATGCGGCTGGGAGGTGAGCAGTTCTTC,CASSAARLMRLGGEQFF
TRBJ2-2,-,-,TRBV6-1,15,TGTGCCAGCAGTGGGGGACGGTCGGGGGCCGGGGAGCTGTTTTTT,CASSGGRSGAGELFF
TRBJ2-4,-,-,TRBV4-2,13,TGTGCCAGCAGCCAAGATCAGCGGACCCTTCAGTACTTC,CASSQDQRTLQYF
TRBJ2-1,-,TRBD1,TRBV11-1,14,TGTGCCAGCAGGAGAACCCCGACAGGGAATGAGCAGTTCTTC,CASRRTPTGNEQFF
TRBJ2-3,many,TRBD2,TRBV20-1,15,TGCAGTGCTGGTCTAGCGGGGGGTAGCACAGATACGCAGTATTTT,CSAGLAGGSTDTQYF
TRBJ1-2,many,-,TRBV4-2,13,TGTGCCAGCAGCCAAGGGGGGGCTTATGGCTACACCTTC,CASSQGGAYGYTF
TRBJ1-6,few,-,TRBV4-3,15,TGCGCCAGCAGCCCCGCACAGGGCTCAGGATCACCCCTCCACTTT,CASSPAQGSGSPLHF
TRBJ2-5,many,-,TRBV20-1,14,TGCAGTGCTAGAGGTGTAGGCGGGACGGAGACCCAGTACTTC,CSARGVGGTETQYF
TRBJ2-6,-,TRBD1,TRBV20-1,17,TGCAGTGCCCATAGAGCCGGACAGGGGCCTGGGGCCAACGTCCTGACTTTC,CSAHRAGQGPGANVLTF
TRBJ2-2,few,-,TRBV15,13,TGTGCCACCAGCTCAGACTTGACCGGGGAGCTGTTTTTT,CATSSDLTGELFF
TRBJ2-7,few,TRBD2,TRBV12-3/TRBV12-4,17,TGTGCCAGCAGTCCATGGACTAGCGGAGGGTACCCCTACGAGCAGTACTTC,CASSPWTSGGYPYEQYF
TRBJ2-1,-,-,TRBV20-1,13,TGCAGTCCCTTGAACAGGGCCTACAATGAGCAGTTCTTC,CSPLNRAYNEQFF
TRBJ2-7,few,TRBD1,TRBV6-1,15,TGTGCCAGCAGTGAAGCGGGGACAGGGTCCCACGAGCAGTACTTC,CASSEAGTGSHEQYF
TRBJ2-7,few,-,TRBV24-1,13,TGTGCCACCACGGGGGATTCCTCCTACGAGCAGTACTTC,CATTGDSSYEQYF
TRBJ1-2,-,TRBD1,TRBV29-1,14,TGCAGCGTTGAAGGTTGGGGACAGCTCTATGGCTACACCTTC,CSVEGWGQLYGYTF
TRBJ2-3,many,-,TRBV20-1,14,TGCAGTGCTAGAGATTTTTACTCCACAGATACGCAGTATTTT,CSARDFYSTDTQYF
TRBJ2-2,many,-,TRBV11-2,16,TGTGCCAGCAGCTTTACTCTTTTAAAAAACACCGGGGAGCTGTTTTTT,CASSFTLLKNTGELFF
TRBJ2-1,many,-,TRBV5-1,16,TGCGCCAGCAGCAGGGCCGGGACTGGTTTTTACAATGAGCAGTTCTTC,CASSRAGTGFYNEQFF
TRBJ2-1,many,-,TRBV5-1,14,TGCGCCAGCAGCATCGACAGTTCCTACAATGAGCAGTTCTTC,CASSIDSSYNEQFF
TRBJ1-6,-,-,TRBV20-1,16,TGCAGTGCTAGAGCGTCCGGGAATAACCTTAATTCACCCCTCCACTTT,CSARASGNNLNSPLHF
TRBJ2-7,-,-,TRBV28,12,TGTGCCAGCAGCCCCCGTGCCCACGAGCAGTACTTC,CASSPRAHEQYF
TRBJ2-7,many,-,TRBV12-3/TRBV12-4,11,TGTGCCAGCAGCTTAGGATACGAGCAGTACTTC,CASSLGYEQYF
TRBJ2-7,-,-,TRBV12-3/TRBV12-4,14,TGTGCCAGCAGTTTAACAGGACCAGCCTACGAGCAGTACTTC,CASSLTGPAYEQYF
TRBJ2-1,many,TRBD2,TRBV7-9,14,TGTGCCAGCAGCTTATCCGGGGGGGTAAATGAGCAGTTCTTC,CASSLSGGVNEQFF
TRBJ1-5,-,-,TRBV12-3/TRBV12-4,15,TGTGCCAGCAGAGGAAGCGGGAGGCGCAATCAGCCCCAGCATTTT,CASRGSGRRNQPQHF
TRBJ2-2,few,-,TRBV6-5,16,TGTGCCAGCAGTTACTCGGGGAACTCTCGGACCGGGGAGCTGTTTTTT,CASSYSGNSRTGELFF